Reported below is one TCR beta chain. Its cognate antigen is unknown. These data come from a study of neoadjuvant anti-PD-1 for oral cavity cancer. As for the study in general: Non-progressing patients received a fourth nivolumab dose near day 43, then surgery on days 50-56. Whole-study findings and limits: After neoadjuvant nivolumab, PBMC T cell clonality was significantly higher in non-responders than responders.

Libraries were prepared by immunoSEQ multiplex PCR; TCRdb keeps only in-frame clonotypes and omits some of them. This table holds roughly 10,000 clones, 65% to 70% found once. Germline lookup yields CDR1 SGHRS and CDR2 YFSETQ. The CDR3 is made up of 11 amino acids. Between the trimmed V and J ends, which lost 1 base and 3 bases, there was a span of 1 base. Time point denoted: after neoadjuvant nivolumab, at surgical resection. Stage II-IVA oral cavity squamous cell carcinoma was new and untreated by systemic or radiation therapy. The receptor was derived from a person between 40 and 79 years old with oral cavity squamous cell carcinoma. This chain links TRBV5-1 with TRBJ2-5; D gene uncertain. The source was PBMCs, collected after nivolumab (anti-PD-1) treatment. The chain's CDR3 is CASSLKETQYF. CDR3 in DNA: TGCGCCAGCAGCTTGAAAGAGACCCAGTACTTC.